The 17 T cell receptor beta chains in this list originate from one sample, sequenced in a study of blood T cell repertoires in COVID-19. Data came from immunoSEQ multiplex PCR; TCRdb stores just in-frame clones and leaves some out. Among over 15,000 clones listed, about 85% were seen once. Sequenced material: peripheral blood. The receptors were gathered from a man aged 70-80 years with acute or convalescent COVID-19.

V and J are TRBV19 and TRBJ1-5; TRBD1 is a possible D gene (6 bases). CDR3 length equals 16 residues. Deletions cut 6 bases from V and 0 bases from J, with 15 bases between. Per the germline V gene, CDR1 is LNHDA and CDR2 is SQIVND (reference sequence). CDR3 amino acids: CASRTASGHSNQPQHF. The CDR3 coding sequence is TGTGCCAGTAGGACCGCCTCGGGACATAGCAATCAGCCCCAGCATTTT.

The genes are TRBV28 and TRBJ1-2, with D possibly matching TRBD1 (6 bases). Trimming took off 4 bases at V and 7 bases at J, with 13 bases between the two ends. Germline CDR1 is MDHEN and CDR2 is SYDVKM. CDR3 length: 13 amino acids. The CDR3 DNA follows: TGTGCCAGCAGTTCGAGAATGGGGGCTGGCTACACCTTC. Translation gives CASSSRMGAGYTF.

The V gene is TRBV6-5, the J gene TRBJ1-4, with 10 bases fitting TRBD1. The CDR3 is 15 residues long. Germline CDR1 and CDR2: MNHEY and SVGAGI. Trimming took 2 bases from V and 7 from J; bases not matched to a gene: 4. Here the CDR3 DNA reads TGTGCCAGCAGTTACACCGGGACAGGGGTTGAAAAACTGTTTTTT. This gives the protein CASSYTGTGVEKLFF.

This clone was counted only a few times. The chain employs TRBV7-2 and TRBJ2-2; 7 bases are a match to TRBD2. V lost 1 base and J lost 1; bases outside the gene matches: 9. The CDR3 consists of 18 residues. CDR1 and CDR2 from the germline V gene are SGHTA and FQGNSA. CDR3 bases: TGTGCCAGCAGCTTAGAGCTTTTGCGGGAGTTGAACACCGGGGAGCTGTTTTTT. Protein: CASSLELLRELNTGELFF. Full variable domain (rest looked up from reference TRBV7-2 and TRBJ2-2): GAGVSQSPSNKVTEKGKDVELRCDPISGHTALYWYRQSLGQGLEFLIYFQGNSAPDKSGLPSDRFSAERTGGSVSTLTIQRTQQEDSAVYLCASSLELLRELNTGELFFGEGSRLTVL.

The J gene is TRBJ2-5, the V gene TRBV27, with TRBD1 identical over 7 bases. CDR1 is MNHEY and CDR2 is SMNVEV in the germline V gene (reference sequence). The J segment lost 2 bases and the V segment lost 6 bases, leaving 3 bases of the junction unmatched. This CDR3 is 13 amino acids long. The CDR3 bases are TGTGCCAGCAGCCGCAGGGGGCAAGAGACCCAGTACTTC. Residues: CASSRRGQETQYF.

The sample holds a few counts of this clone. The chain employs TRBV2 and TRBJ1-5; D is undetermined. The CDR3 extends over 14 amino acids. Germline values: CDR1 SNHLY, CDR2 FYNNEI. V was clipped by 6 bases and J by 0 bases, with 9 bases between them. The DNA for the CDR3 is TGTGCCAGCAGGTCAGGACTTAGCAATCAGCCCCAGCATTTT. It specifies CASRSGLSNQPQHF. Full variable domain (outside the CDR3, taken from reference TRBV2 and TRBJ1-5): EPEVTQTPSHQVTQMGQEVILRCVPISNHLYFYWYRQILGQKVEFLVSFYNNEISEKSEIFDDQFSVERPDGSNFTLKIRSTKLEDSAMYFCASRSGLSNQPQHFGDGTRLSIL.

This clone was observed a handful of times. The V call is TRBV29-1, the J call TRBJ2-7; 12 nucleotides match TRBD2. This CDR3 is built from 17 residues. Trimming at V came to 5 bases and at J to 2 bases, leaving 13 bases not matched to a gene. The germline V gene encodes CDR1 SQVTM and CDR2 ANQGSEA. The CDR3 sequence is CSVQSPSGRAHTYEQYF. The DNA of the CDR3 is TGCAGCGTTCAATCCCCTAGCGGGAGGGCCCATACCTACGAGCAGTACTTC.

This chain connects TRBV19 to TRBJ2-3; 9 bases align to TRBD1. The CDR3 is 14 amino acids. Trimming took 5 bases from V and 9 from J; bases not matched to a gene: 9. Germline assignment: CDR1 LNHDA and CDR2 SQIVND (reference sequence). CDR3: CASSVQGAESTQYF. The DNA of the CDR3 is TGTGCCAGTAGTGTACAGGGGGCCGAATCGACGCAGTATTTT.

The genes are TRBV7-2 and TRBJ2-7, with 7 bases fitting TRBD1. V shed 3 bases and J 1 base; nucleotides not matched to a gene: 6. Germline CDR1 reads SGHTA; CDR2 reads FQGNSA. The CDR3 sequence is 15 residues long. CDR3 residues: CASSFVQGSSYEQYF. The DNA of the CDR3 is TGTGCCAGCAGCTTCGTACAGGGGTCGTCCTACGAGCAGTACTTC.

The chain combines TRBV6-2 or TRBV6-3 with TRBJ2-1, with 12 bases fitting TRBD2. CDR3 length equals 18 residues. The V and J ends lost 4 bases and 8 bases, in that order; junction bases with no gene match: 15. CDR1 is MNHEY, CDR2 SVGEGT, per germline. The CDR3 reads CASSSTPRASGREDEQFF. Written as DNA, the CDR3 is TGTGCCAGCAGTTCGACCCCCCGCGCTAGCGGGAGGGAAGATGAGCAGTTCTTC.

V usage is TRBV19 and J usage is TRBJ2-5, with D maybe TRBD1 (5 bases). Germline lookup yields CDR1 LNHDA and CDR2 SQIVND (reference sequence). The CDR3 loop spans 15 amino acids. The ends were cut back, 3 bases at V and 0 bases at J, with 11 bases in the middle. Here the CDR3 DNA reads TGTGCCAGTAGTATGGGCAGGGATAACCAAGAGACCCAGTACTTC. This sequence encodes CASSMGRDNQETQYF.

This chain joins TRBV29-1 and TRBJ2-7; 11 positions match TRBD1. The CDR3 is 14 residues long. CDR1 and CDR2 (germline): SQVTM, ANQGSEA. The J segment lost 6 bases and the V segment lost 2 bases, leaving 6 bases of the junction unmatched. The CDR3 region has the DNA TGCAGCGTTGAAAGGGACAGGGGGAAGGGCGAGCAGTACTTC. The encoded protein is CSVERDRGKGEQYF.

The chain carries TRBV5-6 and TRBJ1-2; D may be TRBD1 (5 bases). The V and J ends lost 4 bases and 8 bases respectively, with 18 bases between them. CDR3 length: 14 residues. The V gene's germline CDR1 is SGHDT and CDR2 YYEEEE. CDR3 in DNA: TGTGCCAGCAGCCCGCGGCAGTACGCAGGGGGCTACACCTTC. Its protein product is CASSPRQYAGGYTF.

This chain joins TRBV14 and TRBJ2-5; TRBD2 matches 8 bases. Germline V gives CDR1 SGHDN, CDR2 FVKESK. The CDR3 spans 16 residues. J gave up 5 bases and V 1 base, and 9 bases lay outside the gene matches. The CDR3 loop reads CASSQGGSGRGETQYF. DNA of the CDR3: TGTGCCAGCAGCCAAGGAGGAAGCGGGAGAGGTGAGACCCAGTACTTC.

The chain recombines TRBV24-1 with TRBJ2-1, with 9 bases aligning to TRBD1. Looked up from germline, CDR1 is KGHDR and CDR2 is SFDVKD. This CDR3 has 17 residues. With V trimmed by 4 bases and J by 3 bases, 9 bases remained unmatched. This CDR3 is CATSDLIPGQGYNEQFF. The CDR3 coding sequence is TGTGCCACCAGTGACCTCATACCGGGACAGGGCTACAATGAGCAGTTCTTC.

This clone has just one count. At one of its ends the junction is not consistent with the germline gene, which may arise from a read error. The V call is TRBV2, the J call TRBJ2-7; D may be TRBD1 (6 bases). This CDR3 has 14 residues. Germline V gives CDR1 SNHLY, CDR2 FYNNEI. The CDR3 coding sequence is TGTGCCAGCAGAGAAGGACAGCGAACCTACGAGCAGTACTTC. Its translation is CASREGQRTYEQYF.

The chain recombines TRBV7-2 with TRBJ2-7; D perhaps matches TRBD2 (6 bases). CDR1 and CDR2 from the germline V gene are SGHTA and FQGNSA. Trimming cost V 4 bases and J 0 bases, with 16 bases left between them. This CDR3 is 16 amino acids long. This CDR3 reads CASSSPSGRISYEQYF. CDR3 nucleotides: TGTGCCAGCAGCTCGCCAAGCGGGCGCATCTCCTACGAGCAGTACTTC.